This TCR beta chain derives from a study of OX40 agonist ivuxolimab in advanced cancers. General study findings and limits: Average numbers of expanded clones were greater in CD8+ T cells than in CD4+. Clonal expansion was seen in CD4+ and CD8+ blood T cells by week 6 at 0.1 to 3.0 mg/kg. The expanded peripheral T cells' antigen specificity was not determined.

Germline CDR1 SSHAT, CDR2 FNYEAQ (reference sequence). The CDR3 extends over 15 amino acids. Libraries were prepared by immunoSEQ multiplex PCR; TCRdb keeps only in-frame clonotypes and omits some of them. The sample yields around 74,000 clones, roughly 90% seen once. Concerning this clone: The antigen remains undetermined. Germline is not matched at one junction end, which may reflect a read error. The sample holds other DNA sequences that translate to the same CDR3.

Autoimmune disease history or systemic immunosuppression led to patient exclusion. The TCR sequence derives from an adult with an advanced solid tumor such as melanoma, head and neck, liver or kidney cancer. V and J are TRBV7-7 and TRBJ2-2; TRBD1 agrees at 8 bases. The sample here was CD4+ or CD8+ T cells sorted from blood, taken in a trial of the OX40 agonist ivuxolimab. The CDR3 sequence is CASSVQGANTGELFF. The CDR3, as DNA: TGTGCTAGCAGCGTACAGGGGGCGAACACCGGGGAGCTGTTTTTT.